This TCR beta chain came from a study of T cells after posttransplantation cyclophosphamide. Overall study findings and caveats: Later blood repertoires were often dominated by clones from the donor CD8+ memory compartment. Recipient CMV seropositivity and CMV reactivation strongly tracked TRB clonality. TRB overlap between skin or GI tissue T cells and blood was limited.

Measured with immunoSEQ multiplex PCR; TCRdb has only the in-frame clones, and not every one. This table has 12,000 or so clones, about 2% appearing once. The V segment lost 3 bases and the J segment 1 base; nucleotides outside the gene matches: 9. The germline gives CDR1 MGHRA, CDR2 YSYEKL. The CDR3 is made up of 19 amino acids. Busulfan-fludarabine conditioning, marrow transplant, and cyclophosphamide on days +3 and +4 were administered. On this clone: Its target is not known.

The chain links TRBV4-1 to TRBJ2-6; TRBD1 aligns across 10 bases. This specimen consisted of PBMCs, obtained after allogeneic stem cell transplant with posttransplant cyclophosphamide. The TCR comes from a young adult male patient who received an allogeneic stem cell transplant from a related donor, was CMV-positive, and had no GVHD. Some T cells here may be from the graft donor. The CDR3: CASSHISTGGGSGANVLTF. The CDR3 bases are TGCGCCAGCAGCCATATCTCGACAGGGGGCGGGTCTGGGGCCAACGTCCTGACTTTC.